Below are 8 T cell receptor beta chains sequenced from a single sample in a study of blood T cell repertoires in COVID-19 (dated by TCRdb to about 2020). The library was made by the immunoSEQ multiplex PCR assay. Entries here come from immuneACCESS through TCRdb and include only in-frame sequences with V and J called. Some clones fail to appear in such tables; in the studies checked, an unresolved V gene covers under half of the shortfall, and the cause of the remainder is unknown. For this sample there are tens of thousands of clones; about 80% appear just once. The ten largest clones represent approximately 20% of the sample. Sequenced input: peripheral blood. All receptors derive from a man aged 25-45 years with COVID-19, enrolled during active disease.

The J gene is TRBJ1-1, the V gene TRBV12-3 or TRBV12-4; D is unclear. The CDR3 is 13 amino acids. The germline V and J ends were trimmed by 5 bases and 3 bases, with 10 bases remaining between them. The CDR3 DNA sequence: TGTGCCAGCAGTGTCCAAAGCCACACTGAAGCTTTCTTT. It encodes CASSVQSHTEAFF.

This clone appeared a single time. The CDR3 reads CASSPRRTGNEQFF. The DNA of the CDR3 is TGTGCCAGTAGTCCCCGGAGGACAGGGAATGAGCAGTTCTTC. The chain is built from TRBV19 and TRBJ2-1, with 8 positions matching TRBD1. The germline V gene encodes CDR1 LNHDA and CDR2 SQIVND (reference sequence). The junction had 7 bases not matched to a gene; V was cut back by 5 bases and J by 7 bases. The CDR3 is made up of 14 amino acids.

This chain connects TRBV30 to TRBJ2-2; possibly TRBD2 for D (7 bases). This CDR3 comprises 14 residues. With 4 bases removed from V and 3 bases from J, the gap between germline ends came to 12 bases. Germline V gene sequence: CDR1 GTSNPN, CDR2 SVGIG (reference sequence). CDR3 sequence (DNA): TGTGCCTGGAAGACGGGGGGCGACACCGGGGAGCTGTTTTTT. It yields the protein CAWKTGGDTGELFF. Based on the CDR3 plus reference TRBV30 and TRBJ2-2, the full variable domain is SQTIHQWPATLVQPVGSPLSLECTVEGTSNPNLYWYRQAAGRGLQLLFYSVGIGQISSEVPQNLSASRPQDRQFILSSKKLLLSDSGFYLCAWKTGGDTGELFFGEGSRLTVL.

A single count supports this clone. This chain joins TRBV5-6 and TRBJ2-5; weak D call: TRBD1 (5 bases). V lost 0 bases and J 2 bases, leaving 8 bases between the germline ends. This CDR3 region has 14 residues. Germline assignment: CDR1 SGHDT and CDR2 YYEEEE. The CDR3 nucleotides are TGTGCCAGCAGCTTGGGGGCAGGGCAAGAGACCCAGTACTTC. Its protein product is CASSLGAGQETQYF.

The chain couples TRBV27 to TRBJ2-5; D call uncertain. V was trimmed by 2 bases and J by 7 bases, leaving 5 bases between them. CDR1 MNHEY and CDR2 SMNVEV come from the germline V gene (reference sequence). The CDR3 spans 11 residues. The CDR3 here is CASSLGRTQYF. The CDR3 DNA follows: TGTGCCAGCAGTTTAGGCCGGACCCAGTACTTC.

J is TRBJ2-2 and V is TRBV6-2 or TRBV6-3; tentatively, D is TRBD2 (6 bases). The CDR3 is 18 amino acids. Germline V gene data show CDR1 as MNHEY and CDR2 as SVGEGT. V lost 4 bases, J lost 3 bases, and 21 bases lay in between. In nucleotides, the CDR3 is TGTGCCAGCAGTTCTCCCTCGGAAGGGACTGTTGACACCGGGGAGCTGTTTTTT. It translates to CASSSPSEGTVDTGELFF.

The genes are TRBV7-2 and TRBJ2-1; D gene ambiguous. The V and J ends lost 1 base and 8 bases respectively, with 12 bases between them. The CDR3 has 14 residues. Germline-derived CDR1 and CDR2 are SGHTA and FQGNSA. CDR3 DNA: TGTGCCAGCAGCTTAGGCGGTAGCTTGCATGAGCAGTTCTTC. This encodes CASSLGGSLHEQFF.

The rearrangement joins TRBV11-1 to TRBJ2-3; tentative D call: TRBD2 (6 bases). The germline V and J ends were trimmed by 5 bases and 5 bases, with 14 bases remaining between them. The CDR3 is made up of 14 amino acids. Germline V CDR1 and CDR2: SGHAT, FQDESV (reference sequence). The CDR3 DNA reads as TGTGCCAGCAGCCGGGGGTCGACAGAAGATACGCAGTATTTT. Translated: CASSRGSTEDTQYF. The full variable domain, its missing parts supplied by reference TRBV11-1 and TRBJ2-3, is EAEVAQSPRYKITEKSQAVAFWCDPISGHATLYWYRQILGQGPELLVQFQDESVVDDSQLPKDRFSAERLKGVDSTLKIQPAELGDSAMYLCASSRGSTEDTQYFGPGTRLTVL.